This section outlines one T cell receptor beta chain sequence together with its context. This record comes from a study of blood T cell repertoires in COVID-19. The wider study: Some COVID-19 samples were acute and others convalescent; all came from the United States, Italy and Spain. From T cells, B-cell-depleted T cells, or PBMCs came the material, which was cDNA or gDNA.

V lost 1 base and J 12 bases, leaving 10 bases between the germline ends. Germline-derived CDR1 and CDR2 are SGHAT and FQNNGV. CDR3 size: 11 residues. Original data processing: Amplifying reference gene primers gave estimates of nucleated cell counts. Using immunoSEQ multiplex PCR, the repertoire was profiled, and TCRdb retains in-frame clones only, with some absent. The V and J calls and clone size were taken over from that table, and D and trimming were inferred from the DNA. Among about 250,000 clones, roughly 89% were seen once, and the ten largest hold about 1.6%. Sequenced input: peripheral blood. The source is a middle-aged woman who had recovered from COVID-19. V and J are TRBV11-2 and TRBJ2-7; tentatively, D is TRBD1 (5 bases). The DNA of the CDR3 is TGTGCCAGCAGCTTAGGCAGGGTCGCGTACTTC. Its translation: CASSLGRVAYF. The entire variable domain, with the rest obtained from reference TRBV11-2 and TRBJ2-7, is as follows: EAGVAQSPRYKIIEKRQSVAFWCNPISGHATLYWYQQILGQGPKLLIQFQNNGVVDDSQLPKDRFSAERLKGVDSTLKIQPAKLEDSAVYLCASSLGRVAYFGPGTRLTVT.